This TCR beta chain appears in the sequencing data of a study of blood T cells in healthy people across ages. Together with a sample-barcoded 5' primer, a J-beta primer mix was included in a second PCR lasting roughly 6 to 12 cycles. MiXCR was run by TCRdb on the 5' RACE reads, yielding one entry per CDR3 protein. The top ten hold 6.7% of the sample, which has over a million distinct CDR3 sequences, around 59% seen once. Concerning this clonotype: The antigen is not known.

The CDR3 length is 14 residues. Germline lookup yields CDR1 SQVTM and CDR2 ANQGSEA. The germline V and J ends were trimmed by 3 bases and 1 base, with 12 bases remaining between them. Whole-study results and caveats: With donor CMV status unknown, expanded clonotype changes were possibly confounded. The authors considered diversity estimates from one million T cells to be underestimates.

Researchers collected approximately 9.9 milliliters of peripheral blood from every single donor. Sample: blood. The rearrangement joins TRBV29-1 to TRBJ1-2; D gene unclear. This receptor was taken from a man younger than 35 in good health. The CDR3 is CSVDLTQSNYGYTF. The DNA for the CDR3 is TGCAGCGTTGATCTAACGCAGAGTAACTATGGCTACACCTTC. The full variable domain, with the rest looked up from reference TRBV29-1 and TRBJ1-2, is SAVISQKPSRDICQRGTSLTIQCQVDSQVTMMFWYRQQPGQSLTLIATANQGSEATYESGFVIDKFPISRPNLTFSTLTVSNMSPEDSSIYLCSVDLTQSNYGYTFGSGTRLTVV.